The table lists the clone carrying this T cell receptor (beta chain) with a count of one. Its antigen is not identified. Memory CD4+ cells were defined as CD4+CD45RO+CD25-. From the 5' RACE reads, TCRdb called clonotypes with MiXCR, one entry per CDR3 protein. The sample carries about 43,000 distinct CDR3 sequences, roughly 29% recorded once. The CDR3 loop spans 13 amino acids. Germline V gene lookup returns CDR1 DFQATT and CDR2 SNEGSKA (reference sequence). The V end was cut by 5 bases, the J end by 3 bases, with 13 bases between. Overall study findings and caveats: Tumor-infiltrating Treg TCR alpha and beta sequences overlapped most with tumor naive CD4+ T cells, then blood naive.

The sequence came from a female donor with breast cancer. The sequencing input was memory CD4+ T cells sorted from a lymph node. Subset here: memory CD4+ T cells, CD4+CD45RO+CD25-. The genes are TRBV20-1 and TRBJ1-2, with unresolved D. In nucleotides, the CDR3 is TGCAGTGCTCTATGGACGGATGACTATGGCTACACCTTC. Translating it yields CSALWTDDYGYTF.